One T cell receptor (beta chain) is described in this entry. Its antigen is unknown. The sample belongs to a study of T cells in Graves' hyperthyroidism and ophthalmopathy. Template material for amplifying TCR beta CDR3 regions consisted of RNA transcripts. The TCR CDR3 first-round RT-PCR relied on the HTBI primer set. Using its own MiXCR run on the multiplex PCR reads, TCRdb lists one record per CDR3 protein. The table has 700,000 or so distinct CDR3 sequences, about 14% seen once. Overall study results and limits: Among clonotypes expanded in thyroid above 0.001, most were also found in blood.

Germline-derived CDR1 and CDR2 are SGHTA and FQGTGA. This CDR3 is 14 amino acids long. With 2 bases clipped from V and 9 bases from J, the junction kept 7 bases outside the gene matches. V is TRBV7-3 and J is TRBJ2-1; TRBD2 matches 7 bases. The receptor comes from a woman in her forties or fifties with Graves' ophthalmopathy. The source material was blood. The CDR3 bases are TGTGCCAGCAGCTTAGGGAGGGCAGACAGTGAGCAGTTCTTC. Protein product: CASSLGRADSEQFF.